This TCR beta chain was sequenced in a study of PD-L1 blockade in urothelial cancer. V was clipped by 5 bases and J by 2 bases; unmatched bases: 12. The CDR3 spans 17 residues. CDR1 SGHRS and CDR2 YFSETQ come from the germline V gene. Using immunoSEQ multiplex PCR, the repertoire was profiled, and TCRdb retains in-frame clones only, with some absent. The table includes more than 65,000 clones, around 87% detected once. The clonotype comes from a woman in her 70s with urothelial cancer. The chain uses TRBV5-1 and TRBJ2-1; 8 positions agree with TRBD2. The sample was PBMCs, taken around atezolizumab (anti-PD-L1) treatment. CDR3 bases: TGCGCCAGCAGAGTGGTTCCTACTAGCGGCCCCTACAATGAGCAGTTCTTC. As protein: CASRVVPTSGPYNEQFF.